This T cell receptor (beta chain) is from a study of OX40 agonist ivuxolimab in advanced cancers. Study results and limitations: It was also the case that some nonresponders had low normalized T-cell clonal expansion.

TCRdb's copy holds only in-frame clones and misses some; the assay was immunoSEQ multiplex PCR. The sample consists of around 11,000 clones, over 80% of them appearing once. This clone has a handful of counts. The antigen is undetermined. The sequence was collected from an adult with an advanced solid tumor such as melanoma, head and neck, liver or kidney cancer. The sample consisted of CD4+ or CD8+ T cells sorted from blood, taken in a trial of the OX40 agonist ivuxolimab.

The CDR3 protein is CASTSPGGYGYTF. The CDR3 DNA reads as TGTGCCAGCACCTCCCCAGGGGGCTATGGCTACACCTTC. This rearrangement joins TRBV11-1 to TRBJ1-2, with 7 nucleotides matching TRBD1. CDR1 is SGHAT, CDR2 FQDESV, per germline (reference sequence). V gave up 7 bases and J gave up 4 bases; unmatched junction bases: 6. The CDR3 totals 13 residues.